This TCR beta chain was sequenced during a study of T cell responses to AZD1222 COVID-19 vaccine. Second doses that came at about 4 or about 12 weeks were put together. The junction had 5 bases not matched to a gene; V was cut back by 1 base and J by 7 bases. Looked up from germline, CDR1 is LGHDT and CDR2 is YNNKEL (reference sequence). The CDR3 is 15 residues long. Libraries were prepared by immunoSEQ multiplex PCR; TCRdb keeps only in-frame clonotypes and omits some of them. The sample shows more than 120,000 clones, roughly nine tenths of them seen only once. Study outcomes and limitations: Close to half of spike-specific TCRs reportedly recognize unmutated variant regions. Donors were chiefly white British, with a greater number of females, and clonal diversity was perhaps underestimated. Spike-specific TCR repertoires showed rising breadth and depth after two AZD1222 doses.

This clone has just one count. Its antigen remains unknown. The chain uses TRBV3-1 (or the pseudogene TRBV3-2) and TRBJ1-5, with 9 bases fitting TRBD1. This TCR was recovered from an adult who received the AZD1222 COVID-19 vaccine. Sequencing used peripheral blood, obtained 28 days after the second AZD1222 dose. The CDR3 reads CASSQGGQGWQPQHF. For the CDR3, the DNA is TGTGCCAGCAGCCAAGGGGGACAGGGTTGGCAGCCCCAGCATTTT.